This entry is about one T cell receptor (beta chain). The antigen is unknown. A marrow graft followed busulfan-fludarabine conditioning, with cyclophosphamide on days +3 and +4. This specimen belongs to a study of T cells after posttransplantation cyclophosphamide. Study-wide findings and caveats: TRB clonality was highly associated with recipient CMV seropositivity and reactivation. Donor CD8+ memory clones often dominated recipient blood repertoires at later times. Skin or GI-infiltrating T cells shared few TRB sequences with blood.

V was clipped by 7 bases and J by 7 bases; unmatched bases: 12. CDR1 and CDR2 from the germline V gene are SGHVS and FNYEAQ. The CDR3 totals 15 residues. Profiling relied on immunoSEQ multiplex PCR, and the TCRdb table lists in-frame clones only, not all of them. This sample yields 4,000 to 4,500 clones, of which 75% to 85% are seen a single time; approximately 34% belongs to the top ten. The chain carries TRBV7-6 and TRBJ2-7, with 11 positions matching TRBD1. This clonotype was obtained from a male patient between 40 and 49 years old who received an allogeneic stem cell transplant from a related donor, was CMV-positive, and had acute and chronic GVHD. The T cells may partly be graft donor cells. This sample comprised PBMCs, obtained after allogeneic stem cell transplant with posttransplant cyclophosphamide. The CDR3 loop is CASKLGTGGMSEQYF. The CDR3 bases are TGTGCCAGCAAACTAGGGACAGGGGGTATGAGTGAGCAGTACTTC.